The T cell receptor (beta chain) under discussion was sequenced for a study of memory CD4+ T cells and cytomegalovirus serostatus. The wider study: Of the healthy Belgian adults, 9 or 10 were CMV seropositive and about 24 seronegative.

General observations from the study: The CMV-associated TCR signature appears largely within the CD4+ memory repertoire.

Notes on this clone: Its antigen remains unidentified.

Trimming took 4 bases from V and 7 from J, leaving 11 bases between them. Germline CDR1 SNHLY, CDR2 FYNNEI. The length of the CDR3 is 13 residues. Data came from immunoSEQ multiplex PCR; TCRdb stores just in-frame clones and leaves some out. In the table there are 50,000 or so clones, 70% to 85% of which are singletons. The sort gate was single viable CD3+CD4+CD8-CD45RO+ cells for memory CD4+ T cells. CD4+ T cells were isolated by positive magnetic selection. The sequence came from an adult in good health and CMV-seronegative. This chain uses TRBV2 with TRBJ1-5; D uncertain. The sample comprised memory CD4+ T cells from blood. The CDR3 reads CASSGGLRQPQHF. Written as DNA, the CDR3 is TGTGCCAGCAGTGGTGGGTTACGGCAGCCCCAGCATTTT.